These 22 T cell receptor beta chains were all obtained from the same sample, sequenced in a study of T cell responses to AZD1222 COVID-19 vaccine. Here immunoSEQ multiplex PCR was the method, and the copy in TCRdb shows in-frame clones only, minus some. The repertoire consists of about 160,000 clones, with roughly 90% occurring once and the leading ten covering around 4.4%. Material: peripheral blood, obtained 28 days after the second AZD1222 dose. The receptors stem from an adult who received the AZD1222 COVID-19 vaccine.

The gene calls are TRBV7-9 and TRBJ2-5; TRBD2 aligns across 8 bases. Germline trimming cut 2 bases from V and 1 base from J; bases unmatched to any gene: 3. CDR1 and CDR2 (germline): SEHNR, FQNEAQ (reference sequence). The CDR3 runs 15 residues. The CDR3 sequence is CASSLRGGLQETQYF. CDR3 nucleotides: TGTGCCAGCAGCTTACGCGGGGGGCTCCAAGAGACCCAGTACTTC.

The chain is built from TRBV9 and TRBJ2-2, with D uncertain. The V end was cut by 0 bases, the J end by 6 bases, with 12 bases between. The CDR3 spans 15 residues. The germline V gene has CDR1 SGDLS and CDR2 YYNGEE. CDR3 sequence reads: CASSVDIQSAGELFF. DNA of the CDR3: TGTGCCAGCAGCGTAGATATCCAATCTGCCGGGGAGCTGTTTTTT.

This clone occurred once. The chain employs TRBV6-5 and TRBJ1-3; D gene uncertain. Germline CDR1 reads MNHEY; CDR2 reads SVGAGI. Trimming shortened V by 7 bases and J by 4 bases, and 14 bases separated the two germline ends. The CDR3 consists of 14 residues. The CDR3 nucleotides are TGTGCCAGCAACCCAAAGACAACAGGAAACACCATATATTTT. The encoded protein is CASNPKTTGNTIYF.

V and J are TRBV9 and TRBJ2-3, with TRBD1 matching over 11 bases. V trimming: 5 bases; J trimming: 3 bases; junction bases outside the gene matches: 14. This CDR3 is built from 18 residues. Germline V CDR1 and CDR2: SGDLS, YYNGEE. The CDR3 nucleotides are TGTGCCAGCAGTTTTGAGATGGGGACAGGGGGTAGGACAGATACGCAGTATTTT. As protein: CASSFEMGTGGRTDTQYF.

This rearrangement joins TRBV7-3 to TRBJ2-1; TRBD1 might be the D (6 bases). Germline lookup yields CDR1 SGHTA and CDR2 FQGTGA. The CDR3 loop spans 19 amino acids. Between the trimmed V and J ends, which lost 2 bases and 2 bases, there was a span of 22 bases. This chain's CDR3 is CASSLYAGVPTGPYNEQFF. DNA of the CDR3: TGTGCCAGCAGCTTATATGCAGGGGTGCCGACCGGGCCCTACAATGAGCAGTTCTTC. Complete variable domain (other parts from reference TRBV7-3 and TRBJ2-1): GAGVSQTPSNKVTEKGKYVELRCDPISGHTALYWYRQSLGQGPEFLIYFQGTGAADDSGLPNDRFFAVRPEGSVSTLKIQRTERGDSAVYLCASSLYAGVPTGPYNEQFFGPGTRLTVL.

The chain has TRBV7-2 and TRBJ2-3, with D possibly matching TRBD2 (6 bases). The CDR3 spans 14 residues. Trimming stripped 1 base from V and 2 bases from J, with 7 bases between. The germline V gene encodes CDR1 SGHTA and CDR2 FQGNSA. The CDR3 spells CASSLVAVTDTQYF. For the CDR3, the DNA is TGTGCCAGCAGCTTAGTAGCGGTCACAGATACGCAGTATTTT.

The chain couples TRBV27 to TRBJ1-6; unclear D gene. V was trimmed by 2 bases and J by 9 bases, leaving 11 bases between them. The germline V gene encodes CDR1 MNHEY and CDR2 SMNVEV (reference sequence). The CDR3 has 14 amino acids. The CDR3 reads CASSLLGSGSPLHF. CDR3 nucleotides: TGTGCCAGCAGTTTACTTGGCTCCGGTTCACCCCTCCACTTT.

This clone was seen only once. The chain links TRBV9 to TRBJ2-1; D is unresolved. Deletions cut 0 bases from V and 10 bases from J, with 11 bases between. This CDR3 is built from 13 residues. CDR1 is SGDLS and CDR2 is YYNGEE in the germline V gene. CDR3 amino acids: CASSVGVFREQFF. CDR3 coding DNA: TGTGCCAGCAGCGTAGGAGTCTTTAGGGAGCAGTTCTTC.

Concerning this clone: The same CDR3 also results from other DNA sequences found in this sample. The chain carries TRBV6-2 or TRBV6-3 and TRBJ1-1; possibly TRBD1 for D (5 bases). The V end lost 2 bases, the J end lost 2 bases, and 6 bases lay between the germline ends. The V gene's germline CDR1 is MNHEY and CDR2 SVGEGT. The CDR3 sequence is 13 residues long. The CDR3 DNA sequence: TGTGCCAGCAGTTACAGGGGTAACACTGAAGCTTTCTTT. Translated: CASSYRGNTEAFF.

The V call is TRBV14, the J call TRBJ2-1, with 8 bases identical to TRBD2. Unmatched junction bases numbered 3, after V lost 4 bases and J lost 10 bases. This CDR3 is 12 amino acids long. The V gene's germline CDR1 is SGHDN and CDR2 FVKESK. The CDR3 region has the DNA TGTGCCAGCAGCCTTGAGCGGGGGGAGCAGTTCTTC. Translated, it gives CASSLERGEQFF. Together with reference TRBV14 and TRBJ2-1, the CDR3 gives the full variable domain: EAGVTQFPSHSVIEKGQTVTLRCDPISGHDNLYWYRRVMGKEIKFLLHFVKESKQDESGMPNNRFLAERTGGTYSTLKVQPAELEDSGVYFCASSLERGEQFFGPGTRLTVL.

The CDR3 bases are TGCAGCACTTCCCAGGGGGACACAGATACGCAGTATTTT. This codes for CSTSQGDTDTQYF. V gene TRBV29-1 combines with J gene TRBJ2-3; TRBD1 agrees at 7 bases. The V segment lost 8 bases and the J segment 2 bases; nucleotides outside the gene matches: 7. This CDR3 is 13 amino acids long. CDR1 and CDR2 (germline): SQVTM, ANQGSEA.

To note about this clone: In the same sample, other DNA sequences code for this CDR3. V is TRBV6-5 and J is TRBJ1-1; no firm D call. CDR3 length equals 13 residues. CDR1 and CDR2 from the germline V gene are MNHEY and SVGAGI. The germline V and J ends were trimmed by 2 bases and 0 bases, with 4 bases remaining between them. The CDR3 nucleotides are TGTGCCAGCAGTTACACCATGAACACTGAAGCTTTCTTT. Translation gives CASSYTMNTEAFF.

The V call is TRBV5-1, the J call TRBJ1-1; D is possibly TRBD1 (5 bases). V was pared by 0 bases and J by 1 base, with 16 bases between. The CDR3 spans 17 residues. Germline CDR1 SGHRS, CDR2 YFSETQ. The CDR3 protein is CASSLARDGLSNTEAFF. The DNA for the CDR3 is TGCGCCAGCAGCTTGGCTAGGGACGGACTTTCGAACACTGAAGCTTTCTTT. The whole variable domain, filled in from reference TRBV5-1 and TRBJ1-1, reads KAGVTQTPRYLIKTRGQQVTLSCSPISGHRSVSWYQQTPGQGLQFLFEYFSETQRNKGNFPGRFSGRQFSNSRSEMNVSTLELGDSALYLCASSLARDGLSNTEAFFGQGTRLTVV.

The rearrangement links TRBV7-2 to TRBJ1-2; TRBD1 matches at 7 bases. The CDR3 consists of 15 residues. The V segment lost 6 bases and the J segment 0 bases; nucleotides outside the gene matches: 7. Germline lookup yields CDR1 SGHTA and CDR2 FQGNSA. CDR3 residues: CASRPTGLANYGYTF. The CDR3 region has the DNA TGTGCCAGCAGGCCGACAGGGTTGGCTAACTATGGCTACACCTTC.

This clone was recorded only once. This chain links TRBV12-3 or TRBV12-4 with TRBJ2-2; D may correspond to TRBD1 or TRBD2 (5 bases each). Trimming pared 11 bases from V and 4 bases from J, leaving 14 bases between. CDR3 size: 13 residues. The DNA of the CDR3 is TGTGCCCTAAGCAGGGCGGGCACCGGGGAGCTGTTTTTT. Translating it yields CALSRAGTGELFF.

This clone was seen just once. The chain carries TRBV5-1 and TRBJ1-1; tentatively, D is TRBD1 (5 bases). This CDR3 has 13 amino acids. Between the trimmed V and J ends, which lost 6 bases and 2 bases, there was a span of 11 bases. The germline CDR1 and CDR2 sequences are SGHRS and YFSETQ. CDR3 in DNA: TGCGCCAGCACCCAGGGCGGCAACACTGAAGCTTTCTTT. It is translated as CASTQGGNTEAFF.

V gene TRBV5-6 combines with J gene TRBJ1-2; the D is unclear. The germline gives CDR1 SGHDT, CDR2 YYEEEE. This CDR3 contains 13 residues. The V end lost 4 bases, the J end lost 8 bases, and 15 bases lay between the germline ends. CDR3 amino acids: CASSPRGTEGYTF. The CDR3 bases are TGTGCCAGCAGCCCCCGGGGAACGGAAGGCTACACCTTC.

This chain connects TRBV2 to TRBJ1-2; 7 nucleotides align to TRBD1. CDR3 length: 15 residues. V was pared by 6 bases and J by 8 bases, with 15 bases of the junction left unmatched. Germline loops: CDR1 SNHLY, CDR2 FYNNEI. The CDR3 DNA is TGTGCCAGCAGGGCCGGGACAGCCCTCGTCTTGGGCTACACCTTC. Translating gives CASRAGTALVLGYTF.

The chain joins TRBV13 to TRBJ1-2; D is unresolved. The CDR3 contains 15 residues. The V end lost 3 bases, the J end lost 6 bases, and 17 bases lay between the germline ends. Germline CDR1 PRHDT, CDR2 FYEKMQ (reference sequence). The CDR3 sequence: CASSFRPSAGNGYTF. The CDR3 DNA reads TGTGCCAGCAGCTTTCGTCCCAGCGCCGGGAATGGCTACACCTTC.

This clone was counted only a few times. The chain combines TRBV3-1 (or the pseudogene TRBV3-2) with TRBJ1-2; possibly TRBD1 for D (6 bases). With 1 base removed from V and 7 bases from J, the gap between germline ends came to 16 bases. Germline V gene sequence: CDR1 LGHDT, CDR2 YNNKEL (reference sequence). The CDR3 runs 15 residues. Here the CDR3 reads CASSQVGTGLGGYTF. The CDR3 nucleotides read TGTGCCAGCAGCCAAGTGGGCACAGGGCTCGGTGGCTACACCTTC.

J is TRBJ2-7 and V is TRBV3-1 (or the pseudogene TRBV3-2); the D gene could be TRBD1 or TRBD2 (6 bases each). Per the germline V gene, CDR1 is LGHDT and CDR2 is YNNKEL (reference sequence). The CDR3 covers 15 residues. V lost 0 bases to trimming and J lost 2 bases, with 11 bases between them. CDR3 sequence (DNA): TGTGCCAGCAGCCAAGATGGCGGGACACCCTACGAGCAGTACTTC. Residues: CASSQDGGTPYEQYF.

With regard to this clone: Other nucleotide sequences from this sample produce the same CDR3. The CDR3 is CASSFSGATNEKLFF. CDR3 DNA sequence: TGCGCCAGCAGCTTCAGCGGCGCAACTAATGAAAAACTGTTTTTT. The V gene is TRBV5-1, the J gene TRBJ1-4, with D uncertain. Per the germline V gene, CDR1 is SGHRS and CDR2 is YFSETQ. This CDR3 region has 15 residues. Trimming removed 2 bases at V and 0 bases at J, with 8 bases between.